This T cell receptor (beta chain) was obtained from a study of regulatory T cells in long-lasting Graves disease. Study observations and caveats: The study found TRBV28, TRBJ1-2 and TRBJ2-5 favored in persistent disease.

About this clonotype itself: Its antigen is not known. One end of the junction is discordant with germline, which a read error may explain.

Sequencing libraries for TCR beta were prepared with iRepertoire HTBI primers and Arm-PCR of CDR3 regions. Authors' data handling: Throughout the samples, researchers identified 62 TRBV and some 14 TRBJ segments. TCRdb passed the multiplex PCR reads through MiXCR, listing each CDR3 protein once. The authors' filters were not applied to this entry. This sample carries fewer than 650,000 distinct CDR3 sequences, about 16% of them seen once, and the ten largest clones take around a sixth. The germline V gene has CDR1 SGHAT and CDR2 FQNNGV. The CDR3 is 14 amino acids. Noted time point: newly diagnosed GD, antithyroid drugs for less than 3 months. With RNA extracted from PBMCs as input, the TCR library was made. The same sample was also used in a study of T cells in Graves' hyperthyroidism and ophthalmopathy. From that second work: Absence of ophthalmopathy progression within 18 months defined stable Graves' hyperthyroidism. The primer set for the first-round RT-PCR of the TCR CDR3 was HTBI.

The input for sequencing was peripheral blood mononuclear cells (PBMCs), taken at new diagnosis, from a patient treated with antithyroid drugs. This chain connects TRBV11-2 to TRBJ2-1; perhaps D is TRBD1 or TRBD2 (5 bases each). The clonotype was recovered from a woman aged 25 to 45 with Graves disease. As DNA, the CDR3 is TGCGCCAGCAGCCTTACTAGGGGCTACAATGAGCAGTTCTTC. It specifies CASSLTRGYNEQFF.